Described below is a single T cell receptor beta chain sequence and its context. V was trimmed by 4 bases and J by 0 bases, leaving 9 bases between them. From germline, CDR1 is MGHRA and CDR2 YSYEKL. CDR3 length equals 15 residues. These data come from a study of cytotoxic CD8 clonotypes in ibrutinib-treated CLL. Using immunoSEQ multiplex PCR, the repertoire was profiled, and TCRdb retains in-frame clones only, with some absent. The sample holds 150,000 or so clones, under 90% seen once. The sequence derives from a human donor with chronic lymphocytic leukemia. J is TRBJ1-4 and V is TRBV4-1, with no clear D. The input for sequencing was PBMCs, taken after 24 months of ibrutinib treatment. The CDR3, as DNA: TGCGCCAGCAGCCCCCAGACAACAACTAATGAAAAACTGTTTTTT. Translation: CASSPQTTTNEKLFF.